Listed below are T cell receptor beta chains from one sample, sequenced in a study of response to subunit inactivated influenza vaccine. Using its own MiXCR run on the RT-PCR reads, TCRdb lists one record per CDR3 protein. Of hundreds of thousands of distinct CDR3 sequences in the sample, 11% were seen once. These data also formed part of another study, on T cells expressing NK-cell markers.

Sequenced material: PBMCs from blood, taken on the day of vaccination. These receptors originate from a man aged 50 or older who received an inactivated influenza vaccine. The CDR3 runs from the conserved cysteine through the conserved F or W. The D gene is left open where the match is weak. Not every row has a clone size; where given, it reads once, few, many or a size class.

d_call	v_call	j_call	clone_size	cdr3_aa	cdr3_nt
.	TRBV2	TRBJ2-5	few	CASSTSGAPAETQYF	TGTGCCAGCAGTACCTCCGGGGCCCCGGCGGAGACCCAGTACTTC
TRBD1	TRBV20-1	TRBJ2-1	many	CSAIAGTVNYNEQFF	TGCAGTGCTATAGCTGGGACAGTTAACTACAATGAGCAGTTCTTC
.	TRBV21-1	TRBJ2-5	.	CASSPRGPTTQETQYF	TGTGCCAGCAGCCCGCGAGGCCCGACCACCCAAGAGACCCAGTACTTC
.	TRBV30	TRBJ2-2	.	CAGLYGAAGSTGELFF	TGTGCCGGACTTTATGGGGCCGCTGGGTCCACCGGGGAGCTGTTTTTT
TRBD1	TRBV3-1	TRBJ2-5	few	CASSQGSRGRGTQYF	TGTGCCAGCAGCCAAGGATCCAGGGGGCGAGGGACCCAGTACTTC
TRBD2	TRBV27	TRBJ2-7	.	CASRKRLAGDQSLYEQYF	TGTGCCAGCAGAAAAAGACTAGCGGGAGACCAATCCCTCTACGAGCAGTACTTC
.	TRBV5-1	TRBJ2-1	.	CASSLDGSLIRSYNEQFF	TGCGCCAGCAGTTTGGATGGGTCTCTGATTCGCTCCTACAATGAGCAGTTCTTC
TRBD1	TRBV10-3	TRBJ2-7	.	CAISGGTGSSYEQYF	TGTGCCATCAGTGGAGGGACAGGGAGCTCCTACGAGCAGTACTTC
.	TRBV5-1	TRBJ2-7	.	CASSATGHYEQYF	TGCGCCAGCAGCGCTACGGGCCACTACGAGCAGTACTTC
.	TRBV27	TRBJ2-2	.	CASSFIGGKDTGELFF	TGTGCCAGCAGTTTCATTGGGGGGAAAGACACCGGGGAGCTGTTTTTT
TRBD1	TRBV10-3	TRBJ1-5	.	CAISESGQDNQPQHF	TGTGCCATCAGTGAGTCGGGACAGGATAATCAGCCCCAGCATTTT
TRBD1	TRBV5-1	TRBJ2-1	many	CASSLDGQGVGEQFF	TGCGCCAGCAGCTTGGATGGACAGGGTGTGGGTGAGCAGTTCTTC
TRBD1	TRBV5-1	TRBJ1-6	.	CASSTGQEGSPLHF	TGCGCCAGCAGCACAGGACAGGAGGGTTCACCCCTCCACTTT
.	TRBV29-1	TRBJ2-3	many	CSGGQGLTDTQYF	TGCAGCGGCGGGCAGGGCCTCACAGATACGCAGTATTTT
.	TRBV28	TRBJ2-1	once	CASSLVRAPPNNEQFF	TGTGCCAGCAGTTTGGTGAGGGCACCCCCCAACAATGAGCAGTTCTTC
TRBD1	TRBV6-5	TRBJ2-2	few	CASRPGTGWPGELFF	TGTGCCAGCAGGCCCGGGACAGGGTGGCCCGGGGAGCTGTTTTTT
TRBD1	TRBV24-1	TRBJ2-3	.	CATSMTGFGTDTQYF	TGTGCCACCAGCATGACAGGGTTTGGCACAGATACGCAGTATTTT
.	TRBV4-2	TRBJ1-1	many	CASSTHKNTEAFF	TGTGCCAGCAGCACCCACAAGAACACTGAAGCTTTCTTT
.	TRBV18	TRBJ2-2	.	CASSPSVGGRGTGELFF	TGTGCCAGCTCACCTTCGGTTGGCGGGCGAGGAACCGGGGAGCTGTTTTTT
.	TRBV7-2	TRBJ2-7	.	CASSLGRQSNEQYF	TGTGCCAGCAGCTTGGGAAGGCAAAGTAACGAGCAGTACTTC
.	TRBV15	TRBJ2-7	many	CATSSATASEWYSYEQYF	TGTGCCACCAGCAGCGCTACCGCTAGCGAGTGGTACTCCTACGAGCAGTACTTC
.	TRBV2	TRBJ1-2	many	CASSDITGTYGYTF	TGTGCCAGCAGTGATATTACAGGGACCTATGGCTACACCTTC
.	TRBV6-2/TRBV6-3	TRBJ1-5	few	CASSYSMRGRDQPQHF	TGTGCCAGCAGTTACTCGATGCGGGGGCGAGATCAGCCCCAGCATTTT
TRBD2	TRBV20-1	TRBJ2-2	many	CSARLAGITGELFF	TGCAGTGCTAGACTAGCGGGGATCACCGGGGAGCTGTTTTTT
.	TRBV5-6	TRBJ1-1	few	CASRAKGGATEAFF	TGTGCCAGCAGGGCAAAAGGGGGGGCCACTGAAGCTTTCTTT
.	TRBV4-3	TRBJ2-2	few	CASTSQISANTGELFF	TGCGCCAGCACGTCACAGATTTCTGCGAACACCGGGGAGCTGTTTTTT
TRBD2	TRBV24-1	TRBJ2-3	few	CATSDFPAGGSTDTQYF	TGTGCCACCAGTGATTTTCCAGCGGGGGGTAGCACAGATACGCAGTATTTT
.	TRBV4-3	TRBJ2-1	few	CASSQRILDWSSYNEQFF	TGCGCCAGCAGCCAGCGAATTTTAGACTGGAGCTCCTACAATGAGCAGTTCTTC
.	TRBV20-1	TRBJ2-3	.	CSASGRAGPGTDTQYF	TGCAGTGCTAGTGGCCGTGCGGGGCCGGGCACAGATACGCAGTATTTT
.	TRBV5-1	TRBJ1-2	many	CASSFNFRTGGYTF	TGCGCCAGCAGCTTCAATTTTCGGACGGGTGGCTACACCTTC
.	TRBV19	TRBJ2-1	.	CASSIEGYEQFF	TGTGCCAGTAGTATAGAAGGCTATGAGCAGTTCTTC
TRBD1	TRBV29-1	TRBJ2-1	.	CSVEKGDSIFLNEQFF	TGCAGCGTTGAAAAGGGGGACAGTATATTCCTCAATGAGCAGTTCTTC
TRBD1	TRBV20-1	TRBJ1-1	few	CSAPDRGTEAFF	TGCAGTGCCCCAGACAGGGGTACTGAAGCTTTCTTT
.	TRBV28	TRBJ2-2	.	CASSSLSATNTGELFF	TGTGCCAGCAGTTCCCTTTCGGCGACGAACACCGGGGAGCTGTTTTTT
TRBD1	TRBV5-1	TRBJ2-7	.	CASSLEGAGDEQYF	TGCGCCAGCAGCTTGGAGGGGGCCGGTGACGAGCAGTACTTC
.	TRBV29-1	TRBJ1-2	few	CSVALFGSYGYTF	TGCAGCGTTGCCTTATTCGGGTCCTATGGCTACACCTTC
.	TRBV20-1	TRBJ2-5	few	CSARDLEETQYF	TGCAGTGCTAGAGATTTAGAAGAGACCCAGTACTTC
.	TRBV5-6	TRBJ2-1	.	CASSLYVRASYNEQFF	TGTGCCAGCAGCTTGTATGTCAGGGCCTCCTACAATGAGCAGTTCTTC
.	TRBV5-1	TRBJ1-2	.	CASSLDGDVGYGYTF	TGCGCCAGCAGCTTGGACGGGGATGTGGGCTATGGCTACACCTTC
.	TRBV5-1	TRBJ2-6	.	CASSLALVVTPLAGANVLTF	TGCGCCAGCAGCTTGGCCTTGGTGGTAACCCCACTGGCTGGGGCCAACGTCCTGACTTTC
.	TRBV20-1	TRBJ2-5	few	CSARDLGRAQETQYF	TGCAGTGCTAGAGATCTAGGCAGGGCTCAAGAGACCCAGTACTTC
.	TRBV4-2	TRBJ2-3	few	CASSQRGRVGGLRSTDTQYF	TGTGCCAGCAGCCAGAGAGGGCGGGTCGGGGGTTTGCGGAGCACAGATACGCAGTATTTT
.	TRBV4-3	TRBJ2-7	few	CASSQYVAYEQYF	TGCGCCAGCAGCCAATATGTGGCCTACGAGCAGTACTTC
.	TRBV5-1	TRBJ2-2	few	CASSLAGSNRAFTGELFF	TGCGCCAGCAGCTTGGCCGGCTCCAACAGGGCGTTTACCGGGGAGCTGTTTTTT
.	TRBV28	TRBJ2-5	.	CASSFPGGSEQETQYF	TGTGCCAGCAGTTTCCCCGGGGGTAGCGAACAAGAGACCCAGTACTTC
.	TRBV20-1	TRBJ2-7	few	CSARDPYHYEQYF	TGCAGTGCTAGAGACCCTTACCACTACGAGCAGTACTTC
.	TRBV7-8	TRBJ2-3	.	CASSLAMGASGAKRTDTQYF	TGTGCCAGCAGCTTAGCCATGGGGGCTAGCGGAGCTAAGCGGACAGATACGCAGTATTTT
.	TRBV12-3/TRBV12-4	TRBJ2-1	few	CASTLGIRINNEQFF	TGTGCCAGCACCCTCGGGATTAGGATTAACAATGAGCAGTTCTTC
.	TRBV9	TRBJ2-7	many	CASSPGQVHEQYF	TGTGCCAGCAGCCCCGGACAAGTCCACGAGCAGTACTTC
.	TRBV20-1	TRBJ2-1	few	CSARDPGAGGYNEQFF	TGCAGTGCTAGAGATCCTGGGGCGGGCGGCTACAATGAGCAGTTCTTC
.	TRBV6-5	TRBJ1-1	.	CASSYQRRTEAFF	TGTGCCAGCAGTTACCAACGGCGCACTGAAGCTTTCTTT
TRBD1	TRBV14	TRBJ1-2	.	CASSRESGQVYGYTF	TGTGCCAGCAGCCGGGAATCGGGACAGGTCTATGGCTACACCTTC
.	TRBV7-9	TRBJ2-7	many	CASANSPRGEQYF	TGTGCCAGCGCCAACTCGCCCCGGGGCGAGCAGTACTTC